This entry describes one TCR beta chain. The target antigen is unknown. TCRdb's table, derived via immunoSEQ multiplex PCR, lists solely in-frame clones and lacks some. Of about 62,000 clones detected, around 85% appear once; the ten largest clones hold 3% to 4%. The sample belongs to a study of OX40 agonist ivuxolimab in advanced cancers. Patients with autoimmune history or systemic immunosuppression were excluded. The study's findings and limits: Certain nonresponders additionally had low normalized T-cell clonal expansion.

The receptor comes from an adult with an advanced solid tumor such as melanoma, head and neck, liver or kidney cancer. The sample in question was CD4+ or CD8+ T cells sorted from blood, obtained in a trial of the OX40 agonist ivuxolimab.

CDR3 coding DNA: TGTGCCAGCAATGGACTAGCTAAGAATGAGCAGTTCTTC. It translates to CASNGLAKNEQFF. The chain uses TRBV2 and TRBJ2-1; 8 bases align to TRBD2. Germline V CDR1 and CDR2: SNHLY, FYNNEI. Germline trimming cut 7 bases from V and 7 bases from J; bases unmatched to any gene: 6. This CDR3 has 13 residues. Supplemented by reference TRBV2 and TRBJ2-1, the full variable domain reads EPEVTQTPSHQVTQMGQEVILRCVPISNHLYFYWYRQILGQKVEFLVSFYNNEISEKSEIFDDQFSVERPDGSNFTLKIRSTKLEDSAMYFCASNGLAKNEQFFGPGTRLTVL.